This TCR beta chain emerged from a study of glioma-infiltrating T cells after dendritic cell vaccination. Background on the study: Patients received autologous tumor lysate-pulsed dendritic cell vaccination between about 2002 and 2013.

No glioblastoma patient carried an isocitrate dehydrogenase mutation. The germline CDR1 and CDR2 sequences are SGDLS and YYNGEE. The CDR3 consists of 16 residues. V was pared by 0 bases and J by 5 bases, with 6 bases of the junction left unmatched. Using immunoSEQ multiplex PCR, the repertoire was profiled, and TCRdb retains in-frame clones only, with some absent. The sample has tens of thousands of clones; 82% are singletons. Study results and caveats: TCR clonality showed no direct relationship with survival.

A note on this clone: Its target is unknown.

This sequence was found in a human donor with glioblastoma. The sample consisted of blood, taken before dendritic cell vaccination. The rearrangement links TRBV9 to TRBJ2-2; the match to TRBD1 covers 8 bases. The CDR3 bases are TGTGCCAGCAGCGTAGGGCAGGGGGCGCAGACCGGGGAGCTGTTTTTT. Translated: CASSVGQGAQTGELFF. Drawing the rest from reference TRBV9 and TRBJ2-2, the complete variable domain is DSGVTQTPKHLITATGQRVTLRCSPRSGDLSVYWYQQSLDQGLQFLIQYYNGEERAKGNILERFSAQQFPDLHSELNLSSLELGDSALYFCASSVGQGAQTGELFFGEGSRLTVL.